These 22 T cell receptor beta chains were all obtained from the same sample, sequenced in a study of T cells in Graves' hyperthyroidism and ophthalmopathy. RNA transcripts served as the template for amplifying TCR beta CDR3 regions. HTBI primers were employed in a first-round RT-PCR of the TCR CDR3. TCRdb passed the multiplex PCR reads through MiXCR, listing each CDR3 protein once. The repertoire holds around 540,000 distinct CDR3 sequences, with roughly 16% as singletons. The sample comprised blood. These receptors originate from a woman in her twenties or thirties with Graves' ophthalmopathy.

To note about this clonotype: A read error is possible here, since a much larger clone lies one base away. The V call is TRBV20-1, the J call TRBJ2-5; D tentatively reads TRBD1 or TRBD2 (5 bases each). Trimming took 6 bases from V and 0 from J, leaving 8 bases between them. Germline V gene data show CDR1 as DFQATT and CDR2 as SNEGSKA (reference sequence). The CDR3 covers 12 residues. CDR3 bases: TGCAGTGCGGGACGGAACCAAGAGACCCAGTACTTC. Its protein is CSAGRNQETQYF.

This clonotype was seen many times. This chain uses TRBV20-1 with TRBJ2-7; weak D call: TRBD1 (6 bases). The CDR3 spans 15 residues. Deletions cut 3 bases from V and 5 bases from J, with 20 bases between. Germline CDR1 is DFQATT and CDR2 is SNEGSKA (reference sequence). CDR3 coding DNA: TGCAGTGCTAGCGGTGCGATAGGGGGAGTCGACGAGCAGTACTTC. It specifies CSASGAIGGVDEQYF.

As for this clonotype: A junction boundary mismatches the germline segment, possibly from a read error. This sequence joins TRBV19 and TRBJ2-7, with a weak D call TRBD2 (5 bases). CDR1 is LNHDA, CDR2 SQIVND, per germline (reference sequence). The CDR3 is 15 amino acids. The CDR3 reads CTSSMGGPSSYEQYF. CDR3 nucleotides: TGTACCAGTAGTATGGGCGGGCCAAGCTCCTACGAGCAGTACTTC.

The table lists this clonotype with many counts. This rearrangement joins TRBV3-1 to TRBJ2-7; 7 positions match TRBD1. The CDR3 loop spans 15 amino acids. Germline V gene lookup returns CDR1 LGHDT and CDR2 YNNKEL (reference sequence). V lost 5 bases to trimming and J lost 3 bases; unmatched junction nucleotides: 10. CDR3: CASSARLTGVYEQYF. The DNA of the CDR3 is TGTGCCAGCAGCGCCCGCTTAACAGGGGTCTACGAGCAGTACTTC.

V is TRBV9 and J is TRBJ2-1; 12 bases match TRBD1. Germline CDR1 SGDLS, CDR2 YYNGEE. J lost 7 bases, V lost 4 bases, and 6 bases had no gene match. CDR3 size: 15 residues. The CDR3 region is CASSMGTGGFNEQFF. The CDR3 coding sequence is TGTGCCAGCAGCATGGGGACAGGGGGCTTTAATGAGCAGTTCTTC.

V gene TRBV6-1 combines with J gene TRBJ1-2, with a tentative D call TRBD1 (6 bases). CDR3 size: 13 residues. V lost 3 bases, J lost 5 bases, and 10 bases lay in between. Germline-derived CDR1 and CDR2 are MNHNS and SASEGT. CDR3 in DNA: TGTGCCAGCAGTGACGGAGGGACATATGGCTACACCTTC. Protein product: CASSDGGTYGYTF.

V and J are TRBV4-3 and TRBJ2-3; D may be TRBD2 (6 bases). Trimming stripped 0 bases from V and 1 base from J, with 20 bases between. CDR1 and CDR2 from the germline V gene are LGHNA and YSLEER. CDR3 length equals 19 residues. The CDR3 coding sequence is TGCGCCAGCAGCCAAGATCTCGGAGGGAGAGGCGAGGGCACAGATACGCAGTATTTT. Its translation: CASSQDLGGRGEGTDTQYF.

This clonotype has more than one count but fewer than ten. This chain connects TRBV20-1 to TRBJ2-7, with D unresolved. Germline V lookup: CDR1 DFQATT, CDR2 SNEGSKA (reference sequence). V lost 1 base and J lost 3, with 16 bases in between. This CDR3 is 15 amino acids long. Here the CDR3 DNA reads TGCAGTGCTAGAGCTATTCTACCAACCCTCTACGAGCAGTACTTC. It yields the protein CSARAILPTLYEQYF.

CDR3 in amino acids: CSVLGYFTDTQYF. In DNA, the CDR3 is TGCAGCGTTCTTGGATACTTCACAGATACGCAGTATTTT. J is TRBJ2-3 and V is TRBV29-1; no clear D. In germline, CDR1 is SQVTM, CDR2 ANQGSEA. The CDR3 length is 13 residues. Trimming took 5 bases from V and 2 from J, leaving 11 bases between them.

The gene calls are TRBV30 and TRBJ2-7; 7 bases map to TRBD1. The junction had 13 bases not matched to a gene; V was cut back by 7 bases and J by 4 bases. The germline V gene has CDR1 GTSNPN and CDR2 SVGIG (reference sequence). The CDR3 totals 14 residues. For the CDR3, the DNA is TGTGCCTCGGACCGGATGGGACAGCAATACGAGCAGTACTTC. Translation gives CASDRMGQQYEQYF.

Of note for this clonotype: Possible read error: a much larger clone is one base away. This sequence joins TRBV7-2 and TRBJ1-5, with TRBD1 identical over 7 bases. Germline lookup yields CDR1 SGHTA and CDR2 FQGNSA. This CDR3 has 14 amino acids. Germline trimming cut 7 bases from V and 6 bases from J; bases unmatched to any gene: 9. CDR3 sequence: CASNDGTVSQPQHF. CDR3 nucleotides: TGTGCCAGCAACGATGGGACAGTCAGTCAGCCCCAGCATTTT.

This clonotype has at least ten counts. The chain employs TRBV2 and TRBJ2-3; no reliable D call. Germline loops: CDR1 SNHLY, CDR2 FYNNEI. This CDR3 spans 16 amino acids. With 6 bases removed from V and 4 bases from J, the gap between germline ends came to 20 bases. The CDR3 sequence is CASSPRRRGPADTQYF. The CDR3 bases are TGTGCCAGCAGCCCCCGGCGCCGTGGCCCAGCAGATACGCAGTATTTT.

This clonotype was recorded many times. The V gene is TRBV28, the J gene TRBJ2-5; TRBD2 agrees at 9 bases. Trimming removed 3 bases from V and 13 bases from J; junction bases left unmatched: 18. This CDR3 spans 16 amino acids. Germline assignment: CDR1 MDHEN and CDR2 SYDVKM. The CDR3 reads CASSFRPISGSEIPYF. The CDR3 DNA reads TGTGCCAGCAGTTTCCGACCAATTAGCGGGAGTGAGATTCCGTACTTC.

V gene TRBV2 combines with J gene TRBJ2-7, with TRBD2 as a possible D gene (5 bases). CDR3 length: 14 amino acids. V lost 3 bases and J 7 bases, leaving 16 bases between the germline ends. Germline values: CDR1 SNHLY, CDR2 FYNNEI. The CDR3 nucleotides read TGTGCCAGCAGTGACAGCTACCTAAGGAGGGAGCAGTACTTC. Translated, it gives CASSDSYLRREQYF.

On this clonotype: At one end, the junction sequence differs from germline, possibly due to a read error. This sequence joins TRBV5-1 and TRBJ1-1, with a possible D match to TRBD1 (5 bases). This CDR3 spans 13 amino acids. Germline V CDR1 and CDR2: SGHRS, YFSETQ. The CDR3 nucleotides are TGTGCCAGCAGCAGGGTCCAGAGCACTGAAGCTTTCTTT. It codes for CASSRVQSTEAFF.

V is TRBV3-1 and J is TRBJ2-6; D remains unclear. The V gene's germline CDR1 is LGHDT and CDR2 YNNKEL (reference sequence). CDR3 length: 11 amino acids. Trimming took 1 base from V and 9 from J, leaving 1 base between them. The CDR3 DNA sequence: TGTGCCAGCAGCCAAGTCAACGTCCTGACTTTC. This sequence encodes CASSQVNVLTF.

This clonotype came up once. The rearrangement joins TRBV20-1 to TRBJ2-7; 9 bases align to TRBD2. The CDR3 has 14 residues. J lost 2 bases, V lost 6 bases, and 8 bases had no gene match. The germline V gene has CDR1 DFQATT and CDR2 SNEGSKA (reference sequence). CDR3 bases: TGCAGTGCCGCCGATAGCGGGAGTACCTACGAGCAGTACTTC. Its translation is CSAADSGSTYEQYF.

This clonotype was seen many times. The chain links TRBV5-1 to TRBJ2-7; D is undetermined. Trimming removed 3 bases from V and 2 bases from J, with 12 bases in between. CDR3 length equals 14 residues. Germline V gene sequence: CDR1 SGHRS, CDR2 YFSETQ. CDR3 sequence reads: CASSSVYPAYEQYF. The CDR3 nucleotides are TGCGCCAGCAGCTCCGTCTACCCCGCCTACGAGCAGTACTTC.

This clonotype has ten or more counts. This chain connects TRBV20-1 to TRBJ2-7, with D unclear. Trimming took 1 base from V and 3 from J, leaving 7 bases between them. CDR1 is DFQATT and CDR2 is SNEGSKA in the germline V gene (reference sequence). The CDR3 has 12 residues. The CDR3 nucleotides read TGCAGTGCTAGAGGCTGGGGCTACGAGCAGTACTTC. Translating it yields CSARGWGYEQYF.

V usage is TRBV7-9 and J usage is TRBJ2-3, with 10 positions matching TRBD2. Germline CDR1 is SEHNR and CDR2 is FQNEAQ (reference sequence). The ends lost 5 bases at V and 4 bases at J; junction bases unmatched: 6. This CDR3 is built from 15 residues. This CDR3 is CASSNLAGVADTQYF. Written as DNA, the CDR3 is TGTGCCAGCAGCAACCTAGCGGGAGTGGCAGATACGCAGTATTTT.

The sample holds many counts of this clonotype. The chain links TRBV11-1 to TRBJ2-1; the D gene is possibly TRBD1 (6 bases). This CDR3 is built from 12 residues. The germline V gene encodes CDR1 SGHAT and CDR2 FQDESV (reference sequence). The ends were cut back, 5 bases at V and 9 bases at J, with 11 bases in the middle. Written as DNA, the CDR3 is TGTGCCAGCAGCGGGGGACAAGTTGAGCAGTTCTTC. It codes for CASSGGQVEQFF.

Many counts were recorded for this clonotype. This chain links TRBV30 with TRBJ1-5; D may be TRBD1 (6 bases). Germline V gives CDR1 GTSNPN, CDR2 SVGIG (reference sequence). This CDR3 is built from 15 residues. V gave up 0 bases and J gave up 2 bases, with 11 bases separating them. CDR3 DNA: TGTGCCTGGAGTGTACAAGGGGGAGGCAATCAGCCCCAGCATTTT. It codes for CAWSVQGGGNQPQHF.